This T cell receptor (beta chain) is from a study of T-cell memory formation after mild COVID-19 (dated by TCRdb to about 2021). Background for the entire study: TCR sequence clusters from the two donors were found to be largely donor specific. T-cell clones expanding and contracting after mild COVID-19 in two donors were tracked by longitudinal TCRalpha and TCRbeta repertoire sequencing. The cohort comprised two young, previously healthy adult volunteers, one female and one male.

Ficoll-Paque density gradient centrifugation was used to isolate PBMCs. A few counts support this clonotype. Its antigen is still unknown. No qualities accompany the bases; no much larger clone lies one base away. Sequencing relied on an Illumina NovaSeq 6000. Using 5'RACE with constant-segment primers, TCRalpha and TCRbeta cDNA libraries were constructed, with sample barcodes and unique molecular identifiers added in the process. Trizol reagent was used to extract RNA from every sample. The libraries were amplified in two PCR steps, and the second step added a second sample barcode and Illumina TruSeq adapters. Sequencing of the libraries was done on an Illumina NovaSeq, producing 2 x 150 bp paired-end reads. The original methods were these. Reads were demultiplexed and collapsed into UMI-guided consensus sequences with migec v1.2.7. Using mixcr v2.1.11, the UMI consensuses were aligned to TRA and TRB V and J templates and assembled into clonotypes. A clonotype was counted as expanded or contracted only when both edgeR and NoisET called the clonotype significant, with the noise models trained on biological replicates. For edgeR calls, the cutoffs were a false discovery rate-adjusted p below 0.01 and a log2 fold-change threshold of 1. PCA with hierarchical clustering of max-normalized trajectories of the 1000 most abundant clonotypes was used as exploratory dynamics analysis. Separately sequenced CD4+ and CD8+ repertoires were used to assign a CD4 or CD8 phenotype to each responding clone. TCRdb ran its own pipeline on the public reads, namely fastp trimming at Q25 and MiXCR clone calling, and kept in-frame beta chains. Entries that share a CDR3 protein sequence are merged under the most common genes and DNA. The V and J calls reflect TCRdb's pipeline rather than the authors' work. The table for this sample lists about 320,000 distinct CDR3 sequences; about 13% of them were counted only once. The top ten hold around 23% of the sample.

Broad study findings and their caveats: Balanced CD4/CD8 phenotypes were observed for clones contracting from day 15 to 85, whereas a bias towards CD4+ was observed for a second wave of clones expanding from day 15 to 37. The second-wave clones that peaked on day 37 were not confirmed to be SARS-CoV-2 specific. Only a couple of mild cases were covered by the study, and larger cohorts that include severe cases with pre-infection samples were considered necessary. Contracting CD4+ clones turned up mainly in the CM and EM memory subsets, whereas EMRA was where CD8+ clones were enriched. Some responding clones were found in pre-infection memory, which suggests that pre-existing cross-reactive memory T cells took part in the SARS-CoV-2 response.

Sequencing used PBMCs or a T cell subset sorted from them (not recorded which). The origin of this receptor is a young man who had mild COVID-19 (a few samples of this study predate the infection). The sample titles of this study are shuffled in the database, so cell type and time point are left out; the donor was told from shared clones.

The sequenced DNA is TGTGCCAGCGGTCTGACCGGCACAGATACGCAGTATTTT. This translates into CASGLTGTDTQYF. The V and J genes are TRBV12-3 or TRBV12-4 and TRBJ2-3; the D gene cannot be named for sure. V is clipped by 8 bases and J by 1 base, and the sequence between their germline boundaries is 10 bases long. The CDR3 covers 13 residues, taking in both the cysteine and the phenylalanine. Of the read, only the CDR3 DNA is kept; its 39 bases are in frame from base 1.